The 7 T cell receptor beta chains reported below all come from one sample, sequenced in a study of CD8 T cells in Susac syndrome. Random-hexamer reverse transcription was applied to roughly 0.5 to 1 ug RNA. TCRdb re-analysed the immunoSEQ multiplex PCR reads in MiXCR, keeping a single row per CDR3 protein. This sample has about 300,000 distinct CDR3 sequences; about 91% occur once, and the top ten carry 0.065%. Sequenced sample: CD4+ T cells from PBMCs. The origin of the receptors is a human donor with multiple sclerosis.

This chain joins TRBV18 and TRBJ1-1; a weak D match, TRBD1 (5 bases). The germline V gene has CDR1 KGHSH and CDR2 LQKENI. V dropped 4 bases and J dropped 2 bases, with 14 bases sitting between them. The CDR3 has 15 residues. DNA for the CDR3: TGTGCCAGCTCACTTTCTGGGGACGGAAACACTGAAGCTTTCTTT. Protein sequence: CASSLSGDGNTEAFF.

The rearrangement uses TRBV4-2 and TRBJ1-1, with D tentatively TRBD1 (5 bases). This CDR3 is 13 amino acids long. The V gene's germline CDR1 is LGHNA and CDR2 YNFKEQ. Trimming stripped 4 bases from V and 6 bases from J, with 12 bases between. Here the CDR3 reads CASSRTGGAEAFF. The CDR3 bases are TGTGCCAGCAGCCGAACAGGAGGCGCTGAAGCTTTCTTT.

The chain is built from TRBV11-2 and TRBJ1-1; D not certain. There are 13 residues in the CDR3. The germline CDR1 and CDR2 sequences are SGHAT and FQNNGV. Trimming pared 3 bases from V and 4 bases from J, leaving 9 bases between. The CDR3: CASSLDLGTEAFF. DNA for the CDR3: TGTGCCAGCAGCTTGGACCTGGGCACTGAAGCTTTCTTT.

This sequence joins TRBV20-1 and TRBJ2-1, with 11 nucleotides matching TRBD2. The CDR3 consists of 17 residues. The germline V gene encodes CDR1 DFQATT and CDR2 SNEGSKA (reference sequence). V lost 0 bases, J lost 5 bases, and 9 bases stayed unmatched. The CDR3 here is CSAREMGKLAGDNEQFF. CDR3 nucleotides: TGCAGTGCTAGAGAGATGGGGAAACTAGCGGGAGACAATGAGCAGTTCTTC.

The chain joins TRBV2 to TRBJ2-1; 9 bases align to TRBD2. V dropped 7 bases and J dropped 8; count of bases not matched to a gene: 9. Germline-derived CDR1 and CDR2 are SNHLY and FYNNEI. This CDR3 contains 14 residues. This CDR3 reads CASISGLAVDEQFF. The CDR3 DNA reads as TGTGCCAGCATATCGGGACTAGCTGTGGATGAGCAGTTCTTC.

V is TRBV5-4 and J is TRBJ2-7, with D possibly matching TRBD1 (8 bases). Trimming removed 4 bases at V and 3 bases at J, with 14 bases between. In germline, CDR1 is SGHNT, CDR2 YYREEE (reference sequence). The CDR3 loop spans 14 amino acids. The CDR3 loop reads CASSTDREGYEQYF. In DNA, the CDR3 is TGTGCCAGCAGCACGGACAGGGAGGGCTACGAGCAGTACTTC.

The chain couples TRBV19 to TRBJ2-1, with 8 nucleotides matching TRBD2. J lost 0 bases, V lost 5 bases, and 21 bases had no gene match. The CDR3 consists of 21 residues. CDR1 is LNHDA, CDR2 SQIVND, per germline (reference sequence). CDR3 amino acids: CASSHDAGGGVHSSSYNEQFF. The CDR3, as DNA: TGTGCCAGTAGTCATGATGCGGGAGGTGGAGTTCACAGCAGCTCCTACAATGAGCAGTTCTTC.